This T cell receptor beta chain was sequenced for a study of blood T cells in healthy people across ages (dated by TCRdb to the mid-2010s). Broadly, across the study: In model experiments, template switching captured roughly one uniquely barcoded TCR beta cDNA molecule for every two T cells. Using deep sequencing normalized with unique cDNA molecular identifiers, the study measured how TCR beta repertoire diversity changes with age. The donors were split into four age groups: young (average around 15 years), middle-aged (about 40), aged (approximately 59) and long-lived (over 80). To avoid experimental bias, donors of different ages were randomly spread across the sequencing lanes. The study analyzed two additional independent replicas of 1 million unique cDNA reads from the same blood draw for two donors, one aged 18 to 29 and one aged 80 or older.

The paper's findings and limits, for the study overall: Since profiling was done on bulk unsorted PBMCs, naive and antigen-experienced compartments could not be conclusively compared. Estimates of total diversity based on one million sequenced T cells were considered lower bounds and underestimates. Observed TCR beta diversity per million T cells fell roughly linearly with age, and a significant reduction was already apparent by age around 40. The CMV infection status of donors was not known, potentially confounding age-related changes in expanded clonotypes. Observed TCR beta diversity correlated strongly with the percentage of naive T cells measured by flow cytometry. Compared with the aged group, the long-lived group had more naive CD4+ T cells, fewer expanded clones and increased TCR diversity, a pattern suggesting age selection.

The library came from 5' RACE. The sample was run on an Illumina HiSeq 2500. A second PCR of about 6 to 12 cycles was performed with a sample-barcoded 5' primer and a J-beta primer mix. Each TCR beta cDNA molecule received a unique molecular identifier from a template-switch 5' adaptor carrying 12 random nucleotides. Each sample yielded at least 2.5 million CDR3-containing paired-end reads. All of the RNA was converted into first-strand cDNA using the Mint cDNA synthesis kit, with a TRBC-specific oligonucleotide serving as the primer. Following uracil-DNA glycosylase treatment, all cDNA underwent a first 18-cycle PCR with the universal primers M1SS and BC2_uni_R. The original methods were these. Normalization of each sample was performed by random selection of 1 million high-quality reads, each carrying a distinct molecular identifier. Instead of being binned into consensus sequences, reads with shared molecular identifiers were discarded. MiTCR, run with a Q25 quality threshold and the strictest error-elimination algorithm, handled CDR3 identification, clonotype clustering and error correction. A nonparametric unseen species model using Euler transformation provided a lower-bound estimate of total TCR beta diversity. The raw public reads went through TCRdb reprocessing: fastp at Q25, MiXCR clone calling, in-frame beta chains kept. Each record represents a unique CDR3 protein, reported with the most common genes and DNA among its rows. It is TCRdb's table, rather than the study itself, that gives the V and J calls and clone size. Within this sample are hundreds of thousands of distinct CDR3 sequences, with 52% of them counted one time only. The ten most abundant clones make up about 14% of the sample.

Donors were a few dozen systemically healthy Caucasian individuals from Russia aged roughly 6 to 90 years. Each donor gave around 9.5 milliliters of peripheral blood, collected into EDTA-treated Vacutainer tubes. Ficoll-Paque density-gradient centrifugation was used to isolate PBMCs, with at least 6 million per sample. Total RNA, at least 5.5 micrograms per sample, was extracted from PBMCs with Trizol reagent. For every donor, flow cytometry on a PBMC aliquot measured the percentage of naive CD45RAhigh/CD27high T cells. CDR3 length: 13 amino acids, cysteine to phenylalanine. Kept here is only the CDR3 DNA, which spans 39 bases and is read in frame from base 1. V lost 6 bases and J lost 2 bases; the stretch between them is 8 bases long. CDR1 is given as DFQATT and CDR2 as SNEGSKA, both from the germline V gene (reference sequence). Note on this clonotype: Its antigen is unknown. No much larger clone is present one base from it, and per-base qualities are unavailable.

The rearranged segments are TRBV20-1 and TRBJ2-6, with a weak D call of TRBD2 (5 bases match). The clonotype comes from an elderly woman in good health. The sequencing input was blood. The DNA sequence is as follows: TGCAGTGCCGGGGTTCCTGGGGCCAACGTCCTGACTTTC. It codes for CSAGVPGANVLTF.